What follows is one T cell receptor (beta chain) and its context. The sample belongs to a study of technical replicates of blood from a few donors. The repertoire was sequenced with immunoSEQ multiplex PCR; TCRdb's copy has only in-frame clones and lacks some. The table shows 50,000 to 80,000 clones, with around nine tenths occurring only once. This CDR3 is built from 17 residues. Germline V CDR1 and CDR2: LGHNA, YSLEER. Between the trimmed V and J ends, which lost 1 base and 4 bases, there was a span of 16 bases. The receptor's source is a human donor in good health. Some clones in this sample may be carry-over from other donors' samples. The chain couples TRBV4-3 to TRBJ1-4, with a tentative D call TRBD1 (6 bases). The sequenced sample was PBMCs. The CDR3 region has the DNA TGCGCCAGCAGCCAAGGGGTCCTACAGGGCCTTAATGAAAAACTGTTTTTT. Encoded protein: CASSQGVLQGLNEKLFF.